This TCR beta chain was retrieved from a study of breast tumors, draining lymph nodes, adjacent tissues. This clonotype was detected a few times. What it binds is not known. A much larger clone lies one base from this, so it may be a read error. The limits of the CDR3 on the DNA are not certain, so only TCRdb's listed CDR3 is given. From the multiplex PCR reads, TCRdb called clonotypes with MiXCR, one entry per CDR3 protein. The profile shows roughly 100,000 distinct CDR3 sequences, 30% of them singletons. Germline CDR1 and CDR2: LNHDA and SQIVND (reference sequence). 17 amino acids form the CDR3, both terminal residues included. Study results and limitations: Luminal-like breast cancer showed significantly greater tumor-nontumor repertoire similarity than basal-like breast cancer did. That most tumor T cells come from lymph nodes remained unproven. Compared with lymph nodes, tumors were less diverse; compared with nontumor tissue, more. The data were judged consistent with most tumor T cells coming from lymph node and expanding in tumor.

Breast cancer patients provided tissue from their axillary draining lymph nodes. The TCR was taken from a female donor with breast cancer. Some clones in this sample may be carry-over from other donors' samples. V is TRBV19 and J is TRBJ2-7; the D call of TRBD2 is as the table states it, not checked on the DNA. Sequences were obtained from axillary lymph node tissue. CDR3: CASSITVAGGNLYEQSF.